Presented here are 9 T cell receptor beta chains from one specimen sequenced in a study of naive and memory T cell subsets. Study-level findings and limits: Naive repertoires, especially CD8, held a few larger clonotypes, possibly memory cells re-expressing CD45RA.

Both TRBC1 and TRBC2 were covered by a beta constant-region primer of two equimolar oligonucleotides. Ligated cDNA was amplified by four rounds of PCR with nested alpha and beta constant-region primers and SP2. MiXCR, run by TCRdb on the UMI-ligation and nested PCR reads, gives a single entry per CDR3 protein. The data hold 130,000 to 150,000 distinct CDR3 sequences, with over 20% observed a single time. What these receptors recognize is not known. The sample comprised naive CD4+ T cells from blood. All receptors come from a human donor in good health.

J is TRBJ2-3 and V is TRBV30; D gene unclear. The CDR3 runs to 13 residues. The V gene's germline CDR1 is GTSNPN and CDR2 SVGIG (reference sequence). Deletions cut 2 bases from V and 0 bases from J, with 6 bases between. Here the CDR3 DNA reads TGTGCCTGGAGTCCCGGGAGCACAGATACGCAGTATTTT. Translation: CAWSPGSTDTQYF. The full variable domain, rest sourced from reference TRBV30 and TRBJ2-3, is SQTIHQWPATLVQPVGSPLSLECTVEGTSNPNLYWYRQAAGRGLQLLFYSVGIGQISSEVPQNLSASRPQDRQFILSSKKLLLSDSGFYLCAWSPGSTDTQYFGPGTRLTVL.

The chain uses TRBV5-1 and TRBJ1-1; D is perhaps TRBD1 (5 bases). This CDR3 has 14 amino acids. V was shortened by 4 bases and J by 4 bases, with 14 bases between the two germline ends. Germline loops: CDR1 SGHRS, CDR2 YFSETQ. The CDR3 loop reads CASSTGQGGTEAFF. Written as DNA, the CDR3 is TGCGCCAGCAGCACTGGCCAGGGAGGCACTGAAGCTTTCTTT.

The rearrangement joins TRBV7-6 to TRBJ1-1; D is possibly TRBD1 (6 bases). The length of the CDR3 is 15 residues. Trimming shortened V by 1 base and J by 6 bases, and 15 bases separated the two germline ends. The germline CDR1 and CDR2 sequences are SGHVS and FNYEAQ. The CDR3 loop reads CASSLDGRGLAEAFF. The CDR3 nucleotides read TGTGCCAGCAGCTTAGATGGTAGGGGGTTAGCTGAAGCTTTCTTT.

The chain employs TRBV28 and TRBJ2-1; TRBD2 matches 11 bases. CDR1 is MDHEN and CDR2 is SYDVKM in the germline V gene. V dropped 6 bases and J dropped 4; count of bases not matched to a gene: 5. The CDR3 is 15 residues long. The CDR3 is CASRGTSGRYNEQFF. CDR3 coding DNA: TGTGCCAGCAGAGGAACTAGCGGGAGATACAATGAGCAGTTCTTC.

The DNA of the CDR3 is TGTGCCAGCAGCTCAGGGGCGAATCAGCCCCAGCATTTT. It specifies CASSSGANQPQHF. The V and J genes are TRBV5-4 and TRBJ1-5, with a weak D call TRBD1 (6 bases). In germline, CDR1 is SGHNT, CDR2 YYREEE (reference sequence). The CDR3 runs to 13 residues. Trimming stripped 3 bases from V and 4 bases from J, with 8 bases between.

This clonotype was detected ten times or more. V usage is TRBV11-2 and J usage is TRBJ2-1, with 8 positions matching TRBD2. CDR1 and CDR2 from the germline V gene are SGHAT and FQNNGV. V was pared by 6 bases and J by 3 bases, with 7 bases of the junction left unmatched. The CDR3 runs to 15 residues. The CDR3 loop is CASSLPGGNYNEQFF. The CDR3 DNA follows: TGTGCCAGCAGTTTGCCGGGAGGGAACTACAATGAGCAGTTCTTC.

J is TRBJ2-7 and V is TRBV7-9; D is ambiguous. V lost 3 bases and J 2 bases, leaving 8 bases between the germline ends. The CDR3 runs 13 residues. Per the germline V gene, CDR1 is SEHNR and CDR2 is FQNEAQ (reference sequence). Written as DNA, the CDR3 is TGTGCCAGCAGCTTGACCCCAACCTACGAGCAGTACTTC. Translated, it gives CASSLTPTYEQYF. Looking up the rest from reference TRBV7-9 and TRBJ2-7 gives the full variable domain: DTGVSQNPRHKITKRGQNVTFRCDPISEHNRLYWYRQTLGQGPEFLTYFQNEAQLEKSRLLSDRFSAERPKGSFSTLEIQRTEQGDSAMYLCASSLTPTYEQYFGPGTRLTVT.

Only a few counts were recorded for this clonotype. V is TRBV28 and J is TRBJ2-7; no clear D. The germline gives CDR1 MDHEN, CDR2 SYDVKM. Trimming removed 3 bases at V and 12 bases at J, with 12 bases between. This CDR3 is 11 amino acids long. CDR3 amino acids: CASSFGPVRYF. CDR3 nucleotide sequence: TGTGCCAGCAGTTTCGGGCCAGTTAGGTACTTC. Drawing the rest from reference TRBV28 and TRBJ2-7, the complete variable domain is DVKVTQSSRYLVKRTGEKVFLECVQDMDHENMFWYRQDPGLGLRLIYFSYDVKMKEKGDIPEGYSVSREKKERFSLILESASTNQTSMYLCASSFGPVRYFGPGTRLTVT.

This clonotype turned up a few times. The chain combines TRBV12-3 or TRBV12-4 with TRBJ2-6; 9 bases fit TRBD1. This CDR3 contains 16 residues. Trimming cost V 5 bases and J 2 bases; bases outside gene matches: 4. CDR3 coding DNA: TGTGCCAGCAGTGCAACAGGGGGCACTGGGGCCAACGTCCTGACTTTC. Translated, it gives CASSATGGTGANVLTF.